These 7 T cell receptor beta chains came from one sample sequenced in a study of blood T cell repertoires in COVID-19 (dated by TCRdb to the early 2020s). The library relied on the immunoSEQ multiplex PCR assay. TCRdb took over this immuneACCESS table, retaining in-frame rearrangements with V and J assigned. Such tables are incomplete; in checked studies, under half of the missing clones stem from an unresolved V gene, and the remainder is unexplained. The sample table holds roughly 190,000 clones, of which 89% were seen once. The ten most abundant clones make up under 0.85% of the sample. The sequencing input was PBMCs or T cells enriched from blood (not recorded which). The origin of the receptors is a woman under 30 who had recovered from COVID-19.

Details on this clone: The sample has other DNA sequences that encode this CDR3 too. The chain combines TRBV5-1 with TRBJ2-7; D gene unclear. The CDR3 covers 14 residues. CDR1 SGHRS and CDR2 YFSETQ come from the germline V gene. Trimming pared 0 bases from V and 1 base from J, leaving 8 bases between. DNA of the CDR3: TGCGCCAGCAGCTTGGTGGGCAGTTCCTACGAGCAGTACTTC. Translation gives CASSLVGSSYEQYF. Combining the CDR3 with reference TRBV5-1 and TRBJ2-7 gives the whole variable domain KAGVTQTPRYLIKTRGQQVTLSCSPISGHRSVSWYQQTPGQGLQFLFEYFSETQRNKGNFPGRFSGRQFSNSRSEMNVSTLELGDSALYLCASSLVGSSYEQYFGPGTRLTVT.

The chain has TRBV28 and TRBJ2-7; maybe TRBD2 (6 bases). The CDR3 is made up of 14 amino acids. Trimming stripped 6 bases from V and 3 bases from J, with 15 bases between. Germline V gene data show CDR1 as MDHEN and CDR2 as SYDVKM. DNA of the CDR3: TGTGCCAGCAGGCGAGGCGGGGCGGGCTACGAGCAGTACTTC. Amino acid sequence: CASRRGGAGYEQYF.

The V and J genes are TRBV2 and TRBJ2-7, with 7 bases lining up with TRBD2. The CDR3 runs 15 residues. CDR1 is SNHLY, CDR2 FYNNEI, per germline. The ends lost 9 bases at V and 3 bases at J; junction bases unmatched: 14. The CDR3 reads CASTRAGESGYEQYF. CDR3 nucleotides: TGTGCCAGTACCCGGGCGGGAGAATCCGGCTACGAGCAGTACTTC.

The chain has TRBV6-5 and TRBJ2-7, with D tentatively TRBD1 (6 bases). Trimming removed 6 bases from V and 3 bases from J, with 12 bases in between. The germline V gene has CDR1 MNHEY and CDR2 SVGAGI. The CDR3 consists of 13 residues. This CDR3 is CASSSTGSYEQYF. CDR3 DNA: TGTGCCAGCAGCTCAACAGGGAGCTACGAGCAGTACTTC.

The chain couples TRBV28 to TRBJ2-7, with D possibly being TRBD2 (6 bases). V lost 3 bases and J lost 2, with 17 bases in between. Germline lookup yields CDR1 MDHEN and CDR2 SYDVKM. CDR3 length: 16 residues. Written as DNA, the CDR3 is TGTGCCAGCAGTTTCAATTACGGAGGGCCCGCCTACGAGCAGTACTTC. Translated: CASSFNYGGPAYEQYF.

The chain's CDR3 is CASSPPAGELFF. CDR3 bases: TGTGCCAGCAGCCCTCCTGCCGGGGAGCTGTTTTTT. This chain links TRBV11-2 with TRBJ2-2; D not certain. Germline V lookup: CDR1 SGHAT, CDR2 FQNNGV. CDR3 size: 12 residues. Trimming cost V 5 bases and J 6 bases, with 7 bases left between them. Full variable domain (rest looked up from reference TRBV11-2 and TRBJ2-2): EAGVAQSPRYKIIEKRQSVAFWCNPISGHATLYWYQQILGQGPKLLIQFQNNGVVDDSQLPKDRFSAERLKGVDSTLKIQPAKLEDSAVYLCASSPPAGELFFGEGSRLTVL.

This clone was recorded a few times. The chain recombines TRBV5-4 with TRBJ1-6; TRBD1 matches at 9 bases. CDR1 is SGHNT and CDR2 is YYREEE in the germline V gene (reference sequence). With V trimmed by 3 bases and J by 4 bases, 5 bases remained unmatched. The CDR3 loop spans 16 amino acids. The CDR3 reads CASSYSTGGYNSPLHF. The CDR3 DNA follows: TGTGCCAGCAGCTATTCGACAGGGGGATATAATTCACCCCTCCACTTT.